This T cell receptor beta chain stems from a study of neurological immune-mediated disorders. This CDR3 is 16 amino acids long. CDR1 and CDR2 from the germline V gene are ENHRY and SYGVKD. Trimming removed 2 bases at V and 2 bases at J, with 15 bases between. TCRdb ran MiXCR on the 5' RACE reads and lists one entry per CDR3 protein. The data show about 41,000 distinct CDR3 sequences, with about 14% seen just once and 3% to 4.5% held by the top ten. In this sample, this clonotype turned up many times. The antigen is not known. Whole-study findings and limits: CDR3 amino acid sequences of expanded clones were not shared across subjects, a result suggesting private repertoires in all groups.

There were 800,000 to 1,000,000 CD4+ or CD8+ T cells used in the sorted libraries. The V and J genes are TRBV10-3 and TRBJ2-5, with a tentative D call TRBD2 (5 bases). Material for sequencing was CD4+ T cells from blood. The TCR comes from a woman aged 55-69 years with HTLV-1-associated myelopathy (HAM/TSP). The CDR3 loop is CAISEPAGAPQETQYF. The CDR3 DNA sequence: TGTGCCATCAGTGAGCCGGCGGGTGCTCCACAAGAGACCCAGTACTTC.